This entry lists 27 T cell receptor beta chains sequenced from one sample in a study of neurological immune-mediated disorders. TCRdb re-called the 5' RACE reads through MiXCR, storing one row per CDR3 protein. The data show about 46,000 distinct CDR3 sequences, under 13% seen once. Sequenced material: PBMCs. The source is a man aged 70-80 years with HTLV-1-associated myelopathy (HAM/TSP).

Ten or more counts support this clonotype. The CDR3 DNA reads TGCGCCAGCAGCTTGGGGACTGTCGACAATGAGCAGTTCTTC. Its translation: CASSLGTVDNEQFF. This rearrangement joins TRBV5-1 to TRBJ2-1; tentatively, D is TRBD2 (5 bases). Per germline, CDR1 SGHRS and CDR2 YFSETQ. V lost 0 bases and J 5 bases, leaving 9 bases between the germline ends. CDR3 length: 14 residues.

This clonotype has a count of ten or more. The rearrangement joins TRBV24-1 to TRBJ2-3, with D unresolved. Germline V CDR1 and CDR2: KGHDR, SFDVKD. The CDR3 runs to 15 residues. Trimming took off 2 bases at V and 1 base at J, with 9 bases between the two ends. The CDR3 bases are TGTGCCACCAGTGATTGGGGTTACGGCACAGATACGCAGTATTTT. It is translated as CATSDWGYGTDTQYF.

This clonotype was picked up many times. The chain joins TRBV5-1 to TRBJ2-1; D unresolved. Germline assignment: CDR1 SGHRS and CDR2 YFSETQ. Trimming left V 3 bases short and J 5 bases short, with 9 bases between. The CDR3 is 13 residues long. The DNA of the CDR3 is TGCGCCAGCAGCTCACGGATCGACAATGAGCAGTTCTTC. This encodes CASSSRIDNEQFF.

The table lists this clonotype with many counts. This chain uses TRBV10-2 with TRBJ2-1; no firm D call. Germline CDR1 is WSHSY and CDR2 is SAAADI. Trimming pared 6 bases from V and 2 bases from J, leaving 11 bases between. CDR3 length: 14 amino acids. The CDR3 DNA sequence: TGCGCCAGCAGCCAGGAACGGACCTACAATGAGCAGTTCTTC. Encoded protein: CASSQERTYNEQFF.

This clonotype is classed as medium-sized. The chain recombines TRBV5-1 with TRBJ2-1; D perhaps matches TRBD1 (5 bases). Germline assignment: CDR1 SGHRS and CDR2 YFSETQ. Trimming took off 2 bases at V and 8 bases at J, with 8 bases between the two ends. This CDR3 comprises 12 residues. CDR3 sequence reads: CASSFLGDEQFF. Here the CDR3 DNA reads TGCGCCAGCAGCTTTCTAGGGGATGAGCAGTTCTTC.

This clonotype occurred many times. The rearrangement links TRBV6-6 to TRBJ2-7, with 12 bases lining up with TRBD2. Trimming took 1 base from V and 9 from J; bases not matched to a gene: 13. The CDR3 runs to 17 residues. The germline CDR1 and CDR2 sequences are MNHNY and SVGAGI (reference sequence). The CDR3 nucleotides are TGTGCCAGCAGTTACTACCCTCCGACTAGCGGGAGAGGGGGGCAGTACTTC. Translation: CASSYYPPTSGRGGQYF.

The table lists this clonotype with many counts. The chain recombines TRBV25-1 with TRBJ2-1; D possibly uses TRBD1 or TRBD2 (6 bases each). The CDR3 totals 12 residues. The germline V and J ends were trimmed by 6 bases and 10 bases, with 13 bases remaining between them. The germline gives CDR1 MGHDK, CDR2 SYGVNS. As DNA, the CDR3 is TGTGCCAGCAGAGACACAGGGAGGGAGCAGTTCTTC. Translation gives CASRDTGREQFF.

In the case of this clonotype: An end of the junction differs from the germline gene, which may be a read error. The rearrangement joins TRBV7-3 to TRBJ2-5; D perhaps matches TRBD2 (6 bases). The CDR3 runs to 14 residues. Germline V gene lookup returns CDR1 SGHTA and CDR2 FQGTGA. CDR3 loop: CASSLSGDQEIQYF. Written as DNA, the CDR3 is TGTGCCAGCAGCTTAAGCGGGGATCAAGAGATCCAGTACTTC. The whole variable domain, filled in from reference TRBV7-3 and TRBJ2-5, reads GAGVSQTPSNKVTEKGKYVELRCDPISGHTALYWYRQSLGQGPEFLIYFQGTGAADDSGLPNDRFFAVRPEGSVSTLKIQRTERGDSAVYLCASSLSGDQEIQYFGPGTRLLVL.

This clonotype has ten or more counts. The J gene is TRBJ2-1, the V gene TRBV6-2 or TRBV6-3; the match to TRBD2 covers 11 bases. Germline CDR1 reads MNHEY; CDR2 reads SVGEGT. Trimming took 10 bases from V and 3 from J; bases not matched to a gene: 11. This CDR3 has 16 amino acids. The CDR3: CATLGTSGLYYNEQFF. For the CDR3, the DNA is TGTGCCACCTTGGGGACTAGCGGACTGTACTACAATGAGCAGTTCTTC.

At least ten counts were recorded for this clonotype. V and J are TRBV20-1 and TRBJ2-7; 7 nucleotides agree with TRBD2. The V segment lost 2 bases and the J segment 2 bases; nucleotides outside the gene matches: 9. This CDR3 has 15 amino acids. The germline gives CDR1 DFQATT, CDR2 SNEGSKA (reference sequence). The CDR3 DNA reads TGCAGTGCTAGACTGGGGAGGGGACTTACCTACGAGCAGTACTTC. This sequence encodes CSARLGRGLTYEQYF.

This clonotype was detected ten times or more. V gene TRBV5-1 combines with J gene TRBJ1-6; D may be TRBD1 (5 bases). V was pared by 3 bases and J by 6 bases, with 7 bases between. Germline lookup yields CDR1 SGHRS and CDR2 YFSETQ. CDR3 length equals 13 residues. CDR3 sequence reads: CASSSGPNSPLHF. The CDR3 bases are TGCGCCAGCAGCTCGGGGCCTAATTCACCCCTCCACTTT.

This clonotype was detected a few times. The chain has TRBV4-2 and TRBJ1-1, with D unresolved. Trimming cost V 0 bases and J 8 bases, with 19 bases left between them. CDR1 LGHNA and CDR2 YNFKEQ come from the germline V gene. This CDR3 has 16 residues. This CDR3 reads CASSQDWADLSREAFF. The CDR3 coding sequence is TGTGCCAGCAGCCAAGATTGGGCAGACCTCTCACGGGAAGCTTTCTTT.

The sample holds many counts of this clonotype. CDR3 region: CASTPAGTYTGELFF. The CDR3 DNA follows: TGTGCCAGCACTCCAGCGGGGACGTACACCGGGGAGCTGTTTTTT. The chain is built from TRBV9 and TRBJ2-2; 7 bases match TRBD2. CDR1 SGDLS and CDR2 YYNGEE come from the germline V gene. The CDR3 covers 15 residues. V trimming: 6 bases; J trimming: 3 bases; junction bases outside the gene matches: 8. Variable domain in full (rest from reference TRBV9 and TRBJ2-2): DSGVTQTPKHLITATGQRVTLRCSPRSGDLSVYWYQQSLDQGLQFLIQYYNGEERAKGNILERFSAQQFPDLHSELNLSSLELGDSALYFCASTPAGTYTGELFFGEGSRLTVL.

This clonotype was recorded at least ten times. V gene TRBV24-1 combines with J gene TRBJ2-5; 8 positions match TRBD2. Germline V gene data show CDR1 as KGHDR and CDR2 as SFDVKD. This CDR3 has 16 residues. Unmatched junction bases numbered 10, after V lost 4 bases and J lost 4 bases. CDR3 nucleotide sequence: TGTGCCACCAGTGACCGGGGAGGACTAGCACGAGAGACCCAGTACTTC. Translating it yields CATSDRGGLARETQYF.

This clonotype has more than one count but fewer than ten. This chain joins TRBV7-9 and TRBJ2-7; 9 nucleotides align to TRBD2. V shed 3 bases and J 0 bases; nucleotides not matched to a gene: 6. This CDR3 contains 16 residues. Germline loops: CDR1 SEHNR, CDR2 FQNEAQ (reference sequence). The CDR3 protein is CASSFGSSGNSYEQYF. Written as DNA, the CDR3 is TGTGCCAGCAGCTTTGGCTCTAGCGGGAACTCCTACGAGCAGTACTTC. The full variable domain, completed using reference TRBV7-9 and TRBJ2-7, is DTGVSQNPRHKITKRGQNVTFRCDPISEHNRLYWYRQTLGQGPEFLTYFQNEAQLEKSRLLSDRFSAERPKGSFSTLEIQRTEQGDSAMYLCASSFGSSGNSYEQYFGPGTRLTVT.

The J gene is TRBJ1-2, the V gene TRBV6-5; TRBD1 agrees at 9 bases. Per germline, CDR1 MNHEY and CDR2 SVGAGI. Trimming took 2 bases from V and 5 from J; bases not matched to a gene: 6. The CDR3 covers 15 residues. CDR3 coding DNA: TGTGCCAGCAGTTACCGTGGGACAGGGAAGTATGGCTACACCTTC. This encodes CASSYRGTGKYGYTF.

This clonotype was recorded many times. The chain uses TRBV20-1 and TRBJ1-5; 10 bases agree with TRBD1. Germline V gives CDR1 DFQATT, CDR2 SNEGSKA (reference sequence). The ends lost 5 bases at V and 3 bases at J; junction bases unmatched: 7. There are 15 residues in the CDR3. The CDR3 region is CSAVPGQGYNQPQHF. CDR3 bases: TGCAGTGCTGTCCCGGGACAGGGGTACAATCAGCCCCAGCATTTT.

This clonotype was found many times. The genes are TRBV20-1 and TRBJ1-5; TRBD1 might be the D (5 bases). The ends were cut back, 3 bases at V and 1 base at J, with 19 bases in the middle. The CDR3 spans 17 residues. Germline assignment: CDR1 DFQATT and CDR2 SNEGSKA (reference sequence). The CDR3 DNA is TGCAGTGCTAGTGGGGACTTCAACTCGGGGAGCAATCAGCCCCAGCATTTT. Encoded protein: CSASGDFNSGSNQPQHF.

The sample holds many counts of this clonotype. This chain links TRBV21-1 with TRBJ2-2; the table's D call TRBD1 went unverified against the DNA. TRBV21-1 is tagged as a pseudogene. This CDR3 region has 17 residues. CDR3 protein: CASSVYRDREPTGELFF. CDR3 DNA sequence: TGTGCCAGCAGCGTATACCGGGACAGGGAACCCACCGGGGAGCTGTTTTTT.

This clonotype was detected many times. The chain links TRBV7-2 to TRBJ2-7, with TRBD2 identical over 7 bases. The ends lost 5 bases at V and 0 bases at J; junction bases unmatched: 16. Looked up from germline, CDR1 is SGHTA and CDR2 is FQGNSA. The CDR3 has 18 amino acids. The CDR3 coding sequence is TGTGCCAGCAGCCGTCAAACTCAAAGCGGGACGAGCTCCTACGAGCAGTACTTC. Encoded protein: CASSRQTQSGTSSYEQYF. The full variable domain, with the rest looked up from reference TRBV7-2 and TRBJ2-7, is GAGVSQSPSNKVTEKGKDVELRCDPISGHTALYWYRQSLGQGLEFLIYFQGNSAPDKSGLPSDRFSAERTGGSVSTLTIQRTQQEDSAVYLCASSRQTQSGTSSYEQYFGPGTRLTVT.

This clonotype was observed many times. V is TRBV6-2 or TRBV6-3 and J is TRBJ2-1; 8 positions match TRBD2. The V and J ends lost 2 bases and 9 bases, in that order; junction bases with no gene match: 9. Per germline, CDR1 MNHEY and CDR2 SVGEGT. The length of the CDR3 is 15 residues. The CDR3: CASSYIERGRGEQFF. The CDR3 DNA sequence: TGTGCCAGCAGTTACATAGAGCGGGGGCGGGGTGAGCAGTTCTTC.

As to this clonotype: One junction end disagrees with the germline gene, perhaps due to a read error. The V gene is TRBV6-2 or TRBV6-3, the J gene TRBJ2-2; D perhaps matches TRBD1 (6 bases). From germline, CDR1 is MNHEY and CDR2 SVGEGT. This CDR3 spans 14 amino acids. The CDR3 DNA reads TGTGCCAGCAGTTCTACAGGGATCACCAGGGAGCTGTTTTTT. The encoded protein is CASSSTGITRELFF.

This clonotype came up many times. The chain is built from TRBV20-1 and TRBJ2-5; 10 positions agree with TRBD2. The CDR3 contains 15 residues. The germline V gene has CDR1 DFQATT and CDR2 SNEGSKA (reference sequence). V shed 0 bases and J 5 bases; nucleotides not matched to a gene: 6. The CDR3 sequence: CSARDPSGRGETQYF. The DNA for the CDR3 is TGCAGTGCTAGAGACCCTAGCGGGAGAGGGGAGACCCAGTACTTC.

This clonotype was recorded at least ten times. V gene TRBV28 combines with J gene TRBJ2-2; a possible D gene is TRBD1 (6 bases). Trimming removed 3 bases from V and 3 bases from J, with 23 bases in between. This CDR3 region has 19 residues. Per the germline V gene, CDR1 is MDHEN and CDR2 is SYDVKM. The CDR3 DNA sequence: TGTGCCAGCAGTTTGGTCGTTGGACAGACAAAATGGGACACCGGGGAGCTGTTTTTT. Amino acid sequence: CASSLVVGQTKWDTGELFF. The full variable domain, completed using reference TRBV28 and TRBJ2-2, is DVKVTQSSRYLVKRTGEKVFLECVQDMDHENMFWYRQDPGLGLRLIYFSYDVKMKEKGDIPEGYSVSREKKERFSLILESASTNQTSMYLCASSLVVGQTKWDTGELFFGEGSRLTVL.

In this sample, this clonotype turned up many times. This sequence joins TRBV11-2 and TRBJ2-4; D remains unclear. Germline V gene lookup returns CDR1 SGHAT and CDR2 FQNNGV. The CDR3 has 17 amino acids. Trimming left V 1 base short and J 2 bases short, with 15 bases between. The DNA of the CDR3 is TGTGCCAGCAGCTTAGTAGTTGGCGTCTTGACCAAAAACATTCAGTACTTC. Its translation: CASSLVVGVLTKNIQYF.

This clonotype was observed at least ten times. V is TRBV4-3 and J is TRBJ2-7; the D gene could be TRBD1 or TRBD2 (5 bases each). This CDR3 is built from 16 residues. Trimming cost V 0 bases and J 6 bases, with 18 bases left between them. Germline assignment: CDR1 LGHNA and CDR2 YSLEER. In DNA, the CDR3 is TGCGCCAGCAGCCAAGAGACAGTTCCAGGGACGGGCGAGCAGTACTTC. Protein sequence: CASSQETVPGTGEQYF.

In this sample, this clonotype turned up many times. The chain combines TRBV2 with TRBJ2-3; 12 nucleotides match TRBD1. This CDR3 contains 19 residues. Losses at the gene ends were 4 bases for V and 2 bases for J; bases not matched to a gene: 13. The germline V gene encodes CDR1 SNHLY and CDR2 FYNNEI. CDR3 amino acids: CASSGSRRDRGLYTDTQYF. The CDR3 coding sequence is TGTGCCAGCAGTGGGAGTCGCCGGGACAGGGGGCTTTACACAGATACGCAGTATTTT.